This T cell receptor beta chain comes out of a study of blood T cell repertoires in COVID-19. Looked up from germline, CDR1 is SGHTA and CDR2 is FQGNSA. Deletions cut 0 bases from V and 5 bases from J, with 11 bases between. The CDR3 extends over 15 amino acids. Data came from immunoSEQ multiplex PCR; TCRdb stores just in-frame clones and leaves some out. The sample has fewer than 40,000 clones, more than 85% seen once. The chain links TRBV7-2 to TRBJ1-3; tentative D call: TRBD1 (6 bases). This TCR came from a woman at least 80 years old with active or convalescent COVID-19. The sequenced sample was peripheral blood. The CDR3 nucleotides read TGTGCCAGCAGCTTAGCGTGGGGGCCACGAAACACCATATATTTT. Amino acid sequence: CASSLAWGPRNTIYF.